This T cell receptor beta chain was recorded in a study of blood T cell repertoires in COVID-19. Study at large: Collection of acute and convalescent COVID-19 samples took place in the United States, Italy and Spain. T cells, B-cell-depleted T cells, or PBMCs provided the cDNA or gDNA that served as material.

Patients from Seattle were sampled longitudinally, starting during active infection. Here immunoSEQ multiplex PCR was the method, and the copy in TCRdb shows in-frame clones only, minus some. The table includes fewer than 350,000 clones, roughly 90% detected once. This TCR derives from an older woman with COVID-19, enrolled during active disease. Sequencing input: peripheral blood.

CDR3 in DNA: TGTGCCAGCAGCCCCCTCGTGGGGGCGAACACTGAAGCTTTCTTT. Its protein is CASSPLVGANTEAFF. The chain employs TRBV5-8 and TRBJ1-1, with D maybe TRBD1 (6 bases). Germline lookup yields CDR1 SGHTS and CDR2 YDEGEE. The CDR3 has 15 amino acids. Trimming removed 4 bases from V and 1 base from J, with 14 bases in between.